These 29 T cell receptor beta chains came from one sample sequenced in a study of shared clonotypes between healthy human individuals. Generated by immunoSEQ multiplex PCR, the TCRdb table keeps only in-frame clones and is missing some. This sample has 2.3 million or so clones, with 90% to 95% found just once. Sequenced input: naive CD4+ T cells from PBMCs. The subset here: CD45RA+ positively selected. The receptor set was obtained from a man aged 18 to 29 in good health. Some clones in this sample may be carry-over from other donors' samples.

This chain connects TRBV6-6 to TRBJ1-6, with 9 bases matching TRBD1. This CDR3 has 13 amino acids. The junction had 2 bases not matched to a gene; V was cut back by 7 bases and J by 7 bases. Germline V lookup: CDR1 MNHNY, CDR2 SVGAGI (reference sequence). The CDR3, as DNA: TGTGCCAGCAACGGACAGGGGAATTCACCCCTCCACTTT. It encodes CASNGQGNSPLHF.

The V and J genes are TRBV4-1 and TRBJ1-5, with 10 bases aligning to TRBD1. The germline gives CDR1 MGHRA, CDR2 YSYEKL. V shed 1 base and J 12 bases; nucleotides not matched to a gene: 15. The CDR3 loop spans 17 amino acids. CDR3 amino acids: CASSQAPTRMTGGNQHF. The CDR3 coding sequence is TGCGCCAGCAGCCAAGCCCCAACCCGTATGACAGGGGGCAACCAGCATTTT.

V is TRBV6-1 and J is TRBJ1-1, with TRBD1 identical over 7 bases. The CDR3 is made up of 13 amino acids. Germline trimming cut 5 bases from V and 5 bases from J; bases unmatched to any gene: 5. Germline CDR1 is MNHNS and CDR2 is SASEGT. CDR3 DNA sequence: TGTGCCAGCAGTCAGGGGGTGCGGACTGAAGCTTTCTTT. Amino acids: CASSQGVRTEAFF.

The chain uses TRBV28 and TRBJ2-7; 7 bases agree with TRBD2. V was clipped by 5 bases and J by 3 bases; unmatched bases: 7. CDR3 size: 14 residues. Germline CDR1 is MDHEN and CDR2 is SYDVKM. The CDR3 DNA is TGTGCCAGCAGTACCTCGGGACTACTCTACGAGCAGTACTTC. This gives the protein CASSTSGLLYEQYF.

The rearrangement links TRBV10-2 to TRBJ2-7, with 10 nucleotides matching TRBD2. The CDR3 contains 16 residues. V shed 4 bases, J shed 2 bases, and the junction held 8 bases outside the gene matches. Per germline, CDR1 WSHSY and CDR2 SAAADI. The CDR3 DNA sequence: TGCGCCAGCAGTGGGACTAGCGGAAGAGCCCCCTACGAGCAGTACTTC. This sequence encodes CASSGTSGRAPYEQYF.

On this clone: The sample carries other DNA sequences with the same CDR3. CDR3 in amino acids: CASSTGTAYGYTF. The CDR3 DNA follows: TGTGCCAGCAGTACCGGGACAGCCTATGGCTACACCTTC. V usage is TRBV7-2 and J usage is TRBJ1-2; 7 nucleotides align to TRBD1. CDR1 and CDR2 from the germline V gene are SGHTA and FQGNSA. V was pared by 6 bases and J by 4 bases, with 5 bases of the junction left unmatched. The CDR3 consists of 13 residues.

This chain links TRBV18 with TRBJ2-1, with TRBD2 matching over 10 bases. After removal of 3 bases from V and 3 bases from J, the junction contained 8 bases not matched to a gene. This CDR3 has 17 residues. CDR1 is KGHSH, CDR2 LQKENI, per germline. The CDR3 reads CASSPPPSGSVYNEQFF. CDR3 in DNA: TGTGCCAGCTCACCTCCCCCTAGCGGGAGTGTCTACAATGAGCAGTTCTTC.

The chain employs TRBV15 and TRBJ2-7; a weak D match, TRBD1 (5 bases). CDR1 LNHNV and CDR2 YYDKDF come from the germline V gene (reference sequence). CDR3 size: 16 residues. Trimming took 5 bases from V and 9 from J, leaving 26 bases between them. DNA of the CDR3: TGTGCCACCAGCTCCCTTGGGCAGGGCCTATCTGGAAGGCAGTACTTC. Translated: CATSSLGQGLSGRQYF.

The CDR3 DNA follows: TGTGCCAGCAGCTCCGAGGGGTATTACTATGGCTACACCTTC. Translation: CASSSEGYYYGYTF. The chain couples TRBV7-2 to TRBJ1-2; a possible D gene is TRBD1 (5 bases). CDR1 and CDR2 (germline): SGHTA, FQGNSA. This CDR3 is built from 14 residues. V lost 4 bases and J 3 bases, leaving 12 bases between the germline ends.

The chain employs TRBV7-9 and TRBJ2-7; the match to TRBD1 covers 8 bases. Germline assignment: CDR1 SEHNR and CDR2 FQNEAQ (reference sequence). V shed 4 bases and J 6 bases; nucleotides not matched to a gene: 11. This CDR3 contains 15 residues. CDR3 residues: CASSSDRGYPGEQYF. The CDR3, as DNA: TGTGCCAGCAGCTCAGACAGGGGTTACCCTGGCGAGCAGTACTTC. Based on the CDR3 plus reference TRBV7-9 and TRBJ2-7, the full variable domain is DTGVSQNPRHKITKRGQNVTFRCDPISEHNRLYWYRQTLGQGPEFLTYFQNEAQLEKSRLLSDRFSAERPKGSFSTLEIQRTEQGDSAMYLCASSSDRGYPGEQYFGPGTRLTVT.

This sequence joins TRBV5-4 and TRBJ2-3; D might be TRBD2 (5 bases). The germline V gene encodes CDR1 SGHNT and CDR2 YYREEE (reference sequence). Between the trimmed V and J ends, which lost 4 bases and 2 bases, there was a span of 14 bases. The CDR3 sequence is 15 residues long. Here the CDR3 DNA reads TGTGCCAGCAGCATGGGTGGACTTACCACAGATACGCAGTATTTT. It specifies CASSMGGLTTDTQYF.

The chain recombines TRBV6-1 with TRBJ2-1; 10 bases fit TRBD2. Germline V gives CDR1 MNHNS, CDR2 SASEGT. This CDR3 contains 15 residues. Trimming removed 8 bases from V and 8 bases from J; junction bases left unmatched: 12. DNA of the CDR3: TGTGCCAGCTCCGGGACTAGCGCGCTGGGGCATGAGCAGTTCTTC. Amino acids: CASSGTSALGHEQFF.

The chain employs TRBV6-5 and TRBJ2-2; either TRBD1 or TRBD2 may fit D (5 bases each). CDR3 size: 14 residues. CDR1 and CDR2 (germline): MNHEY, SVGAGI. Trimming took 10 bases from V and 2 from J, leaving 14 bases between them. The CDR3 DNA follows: TGTGCCACCTACCGGGACCCAAACACCGGGGAGCTGTTTTTT. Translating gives CATYRDPNTGELFF.

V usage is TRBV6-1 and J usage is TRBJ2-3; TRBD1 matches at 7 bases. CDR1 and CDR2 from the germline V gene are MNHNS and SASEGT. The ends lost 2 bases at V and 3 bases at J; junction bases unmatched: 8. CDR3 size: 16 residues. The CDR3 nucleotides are TGTGCCAGCAGTGAATTTGATCAGGGGGTAACAGATACGCAGTATTTT. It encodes CASSEFDQGVTDTQYF.

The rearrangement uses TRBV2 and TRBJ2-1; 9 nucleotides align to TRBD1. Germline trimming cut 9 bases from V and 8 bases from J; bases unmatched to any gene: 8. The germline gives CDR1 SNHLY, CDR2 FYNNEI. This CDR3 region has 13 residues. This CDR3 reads CARSGTGLDEQFF. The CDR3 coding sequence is TGTGCCAGATCCGGGACAGGGCTTGATGAGCAGTTCTTC.

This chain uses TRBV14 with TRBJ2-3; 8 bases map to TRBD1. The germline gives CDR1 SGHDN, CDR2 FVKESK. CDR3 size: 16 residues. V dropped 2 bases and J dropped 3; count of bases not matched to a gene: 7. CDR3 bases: TGTGCCAGCAGCCAACGGAGGGACAGGTTGACAGATACGCAGTATTTT. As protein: CASSQRRDRLTDTQYF.

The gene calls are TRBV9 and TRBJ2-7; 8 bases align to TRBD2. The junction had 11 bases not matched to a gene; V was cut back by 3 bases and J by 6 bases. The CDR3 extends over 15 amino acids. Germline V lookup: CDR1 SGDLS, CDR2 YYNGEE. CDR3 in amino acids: CASSDSGTSGSEQYF. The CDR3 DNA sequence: TGTGCCAGCAGCGATAGTGGGACTAGTGGCAGCGAGCAGTACTTC.

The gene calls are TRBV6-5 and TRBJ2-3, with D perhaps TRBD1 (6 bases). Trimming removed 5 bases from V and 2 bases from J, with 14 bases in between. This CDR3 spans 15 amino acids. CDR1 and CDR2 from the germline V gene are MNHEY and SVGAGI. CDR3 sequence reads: CASSLGQTFTDTQYF. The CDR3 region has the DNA TGTGCCAGCAGTCTCGGACAGACATTCACAGATACGCAGTATTTT.

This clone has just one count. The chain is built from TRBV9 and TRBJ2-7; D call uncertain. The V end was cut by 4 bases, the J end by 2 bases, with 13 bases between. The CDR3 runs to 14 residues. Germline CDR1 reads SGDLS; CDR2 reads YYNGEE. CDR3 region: CASSPAKGTYEQYF. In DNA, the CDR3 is TGTGCCAGCAGCCCAGCCAAGGGAACCTACGAGCAGTACTTC.

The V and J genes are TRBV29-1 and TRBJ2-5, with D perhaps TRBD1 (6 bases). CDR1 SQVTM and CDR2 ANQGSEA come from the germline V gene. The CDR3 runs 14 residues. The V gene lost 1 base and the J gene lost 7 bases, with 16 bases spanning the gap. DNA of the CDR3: TGCAGCGTTGAAGGCAACAGGGATTCATGGACCCAGTACTTC. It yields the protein CSVEGNRDSWTQYF.

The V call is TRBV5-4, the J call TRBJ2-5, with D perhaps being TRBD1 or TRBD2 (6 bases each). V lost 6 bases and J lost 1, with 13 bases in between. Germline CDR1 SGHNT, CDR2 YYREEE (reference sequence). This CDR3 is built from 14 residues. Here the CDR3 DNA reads TGTGCCAGCACCGGGGGCGGGTTCCAAGAGACCCAGTACTTC. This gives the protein CASTGGGFQETQYF.

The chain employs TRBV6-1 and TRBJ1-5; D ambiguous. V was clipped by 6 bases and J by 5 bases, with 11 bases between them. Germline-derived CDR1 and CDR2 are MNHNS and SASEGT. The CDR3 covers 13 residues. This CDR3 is CASSYGPDQPQHF. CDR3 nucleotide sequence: TGTGCCAGCAGCTACGGACCAGATCAGCCCCAGCATTTT.

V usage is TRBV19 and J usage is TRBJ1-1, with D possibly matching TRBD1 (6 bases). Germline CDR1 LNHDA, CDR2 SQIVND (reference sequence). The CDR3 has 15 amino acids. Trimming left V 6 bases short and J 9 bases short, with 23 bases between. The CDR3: CASSPIPTDRDKAFF. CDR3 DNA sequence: TGTGCCAGTAGCCCAATCCCCACCGACCGGGACAAAGCTTTCTTT.

DNA for the CDR3: TGCGCCAGCAGCTTGGCTACGACCGAAGAGACCCAGTACTTC. Protein: CASSLATTEETQYF. V gene TRBV5-1 combines with J gene TRBJ2-5; no definite D call. The V gene's germline CDR1 is SGHRS and CDR2 YFSETQ. The CDR3 consists of 14 residues. The V and J ends lost 0 bases and 3 bases respectively, with 9 bases between them.

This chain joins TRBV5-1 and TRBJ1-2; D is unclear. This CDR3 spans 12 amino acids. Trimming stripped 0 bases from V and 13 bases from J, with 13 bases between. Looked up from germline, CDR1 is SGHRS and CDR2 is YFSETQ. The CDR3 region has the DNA TGCGCCAGCAGCTTGGAGTCCTTAACACCCACCTTC. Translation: CASSLESLTPTF.

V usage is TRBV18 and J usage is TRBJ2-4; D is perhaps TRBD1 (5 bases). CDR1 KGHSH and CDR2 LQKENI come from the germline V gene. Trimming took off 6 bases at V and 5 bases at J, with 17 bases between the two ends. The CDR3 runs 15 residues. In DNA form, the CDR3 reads TGTGCCAGCTCCGCGCGTCTTCCACAGGAAAACATTCAGTACTTC. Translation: CASSARLPQENIQYF. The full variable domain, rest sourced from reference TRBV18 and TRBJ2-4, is NAGVMQNPRHLVRRRGQEARLRCSPMKGHSHVYWYRQLPEEGLKFMVYLQKENIIDESGMPKERFSAEFPKEGPSILRIQQVVRGDSAAYFCASSARLPQENIQYFGAGTRLSVL.

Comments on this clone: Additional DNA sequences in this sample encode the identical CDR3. The CDR3 DNA reads as TGTGCCAGCTCACCAAGGATGAACACTGAAGCTTTCTTT. Its translation: CASSPRMNTEAFF. V gene TRBV18 combines with J gene TRBJ1-1; no definite D call. The germline V and J ends were trimmed by 2 bases and 0 bases, with 4 bases remaining between them. The CDR3 consists of 13 residues. Germline-derived CDR1 and CDR2 are KGHSH and LQKENI.

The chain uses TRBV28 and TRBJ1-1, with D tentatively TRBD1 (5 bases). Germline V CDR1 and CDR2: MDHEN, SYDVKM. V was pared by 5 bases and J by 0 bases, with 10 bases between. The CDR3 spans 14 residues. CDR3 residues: CASSQLTVNTEAFF. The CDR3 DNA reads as TGTGCCAGCAGTCAATTGACAGTGAACACTGAAGCTTTCTTT.

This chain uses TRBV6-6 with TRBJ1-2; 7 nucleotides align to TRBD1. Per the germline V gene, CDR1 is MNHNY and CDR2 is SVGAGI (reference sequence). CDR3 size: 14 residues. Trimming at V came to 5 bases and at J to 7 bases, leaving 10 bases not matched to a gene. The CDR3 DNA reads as TGTGCCAGCAGTCCGCTCCGGGACAGCGGTGGCTACACCTTC. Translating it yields CASSPLRDSGGYTF.